These 10 T cell receptor beta chains originate from one sample sequenced in a study of neurological immune-mediated disorders (dated 2019 in TCRdb). Libraries were constructed by 5' RACE. These reads were obtained on an Illumina HiSeq 2500. In TCRdb, the public reads were trimmed at Q25 with fastp and aligned with MiXCR, with productive beta chains retained. Each entry is one CDR3 protein sequence, shown with its most common DNA and genes. Counted in this sample were tens of thousands of distinct CDR3 sequences; roughly 13% of them appeared once. The biggest ten clones account for about 4.6% of the sample. The intended sense of this specimen's time point label: longitudinal time-point 1 (baseline). Sequenced: PBMCs. These receptors originate from a female donor with HTLV-1-associated myelopathy (HAM/TSP).

About this clonotype: This may stem from a read error, because a much larger clone lies one nucleotide away. The chain carries TRBV7-9 and TRBJ2-5; 7 bases fit TRBD1. Germline V gives CDR1 SEHNR, CDR2 FQNEAQ (reference sequence). J gave up 5 bases and V 5 bases, and 8 bases lay outside the gene matches. This CDR3 has 14 amino acids. The CDR3 coding sequence is TGTGCCAGCAGCCCGGGACAGTGGCTTGAGACCCAGTACTTC. This translates into CASSPGQWLETQYF.

This clonotype was found many times. This chain links TRBV4-1 with TRBJ2-3; D ambiguous. V was pared by 1 base and J by 8 bases, with 19 bases between. The CDR3 spans 16 residues. Germline loops: CDR1 MGHRA, CDR2 YSYEKL. The CDR3 nucleotides are TGCGCCAGCAGCCAAGGCCTCGTTAAGGCCTCGGGTACGCAGTATTTT. Protein: CASSQGLVKASGTQYF.

This clonotype has a single count. V is TRBV18 and J is TRBJ2-1; TRBD1 is a possible D gene (6 bases). Germline-derived CDR1 and CDR2 are KGHSH and LQKENI. Trimming pared 3 bases from V and 0 bases from J, leaving 12 bases between. The CDR3 covers 16 residues. CDR3 DNA sequence: TGTGCCAGCTCACCGTCCGACAGGAGCTCCTACAATGAGCAGTTCTTC. Translated, it gives CASSPSDRSSYNEQFF.

This clonotype appeared many times. The CDR3 spells CASSVVGQGAAGYTF. The CDR3 nucleotides are TGTGCCAGCAGCGTAGTGGGACAGGGGGCAGCTGGCTACACCTTC. V gene TRBV9 combines with J gene TRBJ1-2, with 12 bases aligning to TRBD1. CDR3 size: 15 residues. CDR1 is SGDLS, CDR2 YYNGEE, per germline. V lost 0 bases, J lost 7 bases, and 4 bases stayed unmatched.

This clonotype was found many times. This chain uses TRBV5-1 with TRBJ2-3; D may match TRBD1 or TRBD2 (7 bases each). The CDR3 is made up of 15 amino acids. The germline V gene has CDR1 SGHRS and CDR2 YFSETQ. V lost 1 base to trimming and J lost 4 bases, with 13 bases between them. The chain's CDR3 is CASSLTGAGADTQYF. The CDR3 DNA reads TGCGCCAGCAGCTTGACAGGGGCGGGGGCAGATACGCAGTATTTT.

The chain joins TRBV19 to TRBJ2-3; 7 positions match TRBD1. Per the germline V gene, CDR1 is LNHDA and CDR2 is SQIVND (reference sequence). The CDR3 is 14 amino acids. V trimming: 10 bases; J trimming: 2 bases; junction bases outside the gene matches: 9. CDR3 residues: CATMTGTDTDTQYF. As DNA, the CDR3 is TGTGCCACCATGACCGGGACAGACACAGATACGCAGTATTTT.

This clonotype has ten or more counts. The V gene is TRBV3-1, the J gene TRBJ2-1; D not certain. Germline CDR1 is LGHDT and CDR2 is YNNKEL (reference sequence). Trimming cost V 3 bases and J 6 bases, with 12 bases left between them. The CDR3 contains 14 residues. The CDR3 protein is CASSQVGESNEQFF. The CDR3 DNA is TGTGCCAGCAGCCAGGTCGGAGAAAGCAATGAGCAGTTCTTC.

This clonotype was detected many times. The rearrangement joins TRBV10-3 to TRBJ2-7; TRBD2 is a possible D gene (6 bases). Between the trimmed V and J ends, which lost 4 bases and 5 bases, there was a span of 12 bases. The CDR3 length is 13 residues. Germline lookup yields CDR1 ENHRY and CDR2 SYGVKD. For the CDR3, the DNA is TGTGCCATCAGTGTGGGGGGTAGTGACGAGCAGTACTTC. Encoded protein: CAISVGGSDEQYF.

This clonotype was detected ten times or more. The gene calls are TRBV7-2 and TRBJ2-3; 9 bases map to TRBD2. The length of the CDR3 is 16 residues. The germline gives CDR1 SGHTA, CDR2 FQGNSA. The ends lost 4 bases at V and 5 bases at J; junction bases unmatched: 10. CDR3 nucleotides: TGTGCCAGCAGCTCCCGGCGGGGGGGCCAGGTAGATACGCAGTATTTT. Its translation is CASSSRRGGQVDTQYF. Drawing the rest from reference TRBV7-2 and TRBJ2-3, the complete variable domain is GAGVSQSPSNKVTEKGKDVELRCDPISGHTALYWYRQSLGQGLEFLIYFQGNSAPDKSGLPSDRFSAERTGGSVSTLTIQRTQQEDSAVYLCASSSRRGGQVDTQYFGPGTRLTVL.

This clonotype was found many times. The gene calls are TRBV3-1 and TRBJ2-1; 11 bases match TRBD2. V shed 0 bases, J shed 4 bases, and the junction held 14 bases outside the gene matches. This CDR3 spans 20 amino acids. Germline CDR1 and CDR2: LGHDT and YNNKEL (reference sequence). CDR3 region: CASSQDDASGGSGMYNEQFF. Here the CDR3 DNA reads TGTGCCAGCAGCCAAGATGATGCTAGCGGGGGGTCTGGGATGTACAATGAGCAGTTCTTC.